The 13 T cell receptor beta chains presented below share a single source sample, sequenced in a study of cytomegalovirus exposure and HLA in healthy donors. PCR was performed using 60 Vbeta and 13 Jbeta primers. Clones were sequenced by immunoSEQ multiplex PCR, and TCRdb holds only the in-frame ones, with some missing. Here the sample spans 160,000 or so clones, about four fifths being singletons. Sequencing input: PBMCs. These TCRs come from a woman aged 45-60 years in good health and CMV-seronegative.

This clone was found once. The chain is built from TRBV19 and TRBJ1-1; perhaps TRBD1 as D (6 bases). This CDR3 has 15 residues. V gave up 5 bases and J gave up 4 bases, with 17 bases separating them. The germline V gene encodes CDR1 LNHDA and CDR2 SQIVND (reference sequence). CDR3 nucleotides: TGTGCCAGTAGTCGGGGGGCAGGTCGATCCACTGAAGCTTTCTTT. Translated, it gives CASSRGAGRSTEAFF. The full variable domain, completed using reference TRBV19 and TRBJ1-1, is DGGITQSPKYLFRKEGQNVTLSCEQNLNHDAMYWYRQDPGQGLRLIYYSQIVNDFQKGDIAEGYSVSREKKESFPLTVTSAQKNPTAFYLCASSRGAGRSTEAFFGQGTRLTVV.

The V gene is TRBV25-1, the J gene TRBJ2-7, with D possibly matching TRBD2 (6 bases). This CDR3 region has 17 residues. V gave up 4 bases and J gave up 3 bases, with 22 bases separating them. The V gene's germline CDR1 is MGHDK and CDR2 SYGVNS. The CDR3 loop reads CASSGTSGGSQHYEQYF. Here the CDR3 DNA reads TGTGCCAGCAGTGGAACCAGCGGAGGGTCTCAACACTACGAGCAGTACTTC.

The rearrangement links TRBV7-8 to TRBJ1-5; 8 positions agree with TRBD1. J lost 5 bases, V lost 7 bases, and 4 bases had no gene match. The CDR3 loop spans 13 amino acids. The germline gives CDR1 SGHVS, CDR2 FQNEAQ. CDR3 sequence (DNA): TGTGCCAGCACCCCGGACAGGGATCAGCCCCAGCATTTT. This codes for CASTPDRDQPQHF. The variable domain in full, completed from reference TRBV7-8 and TRBJ1-5, reads GAGVSQSPRYKVAKRGQDVALRCDPISGHVSLFWYQQALGQGPEFLTYFQNEAQLDKSGLPSDRFFAERPEGSVSTLKIQRTQQEDSAVYLCASTPDRDQPQHFGDGTRLSIL.

This clone was detected a few times. The V call is TRBV25-1, the J call TRBJ2-3; 8 positions agree with TRBD1. V was clipped by 4 bases and J by 3 bases; unmatched bases: 6. The CDR3 consists of 15 residues. Germline V lookup: CDR1 MGHDK, CDR2 SYGVNS. The CDR3 DNA reads TGTGCCAGCAGTGTCGCAGGGGGCCATACAGATACGCAGTATTTT. Protein: CASSVAGGHTDTQYF.

The V and J genes are TRBV13 and TRBJ1-2; perhaps TRBD1 as D (5 bases). CDR1 PRHDT and CDR2 FYEKMQ come from the germline V gene (reference sequence). Trimming stripped 3 bases from V and 3 bases from J, with 14 bases between. The CDR3 extends over 15 amino acids. CDR3 nucleotides: TGTGCCAGCAGCTTCGGCAGGGCGCGTGACTATGGCTACACCTTC. Translated, it gives CASSFGRARDYGYTF.

This clone has a handful of counts. The rearrangement uses TRBV7-7 and TRBJ2-7; no firm D call. The CDR3 loop spans 14 amino acids. Per germline, CDR1 SSHAT and CDR2 FNYEAQ (reference sequence). With 5 bases removed from V and 0 bases from J, the gap between germline ends came to 11 bases. Here the CDR3 reads CASSPTLDSYEQYF. In DNA form, the CDR3 reads TGTGCCAGCAGCCCGACCCTAGACTCCTACGAGCAGTACTTC.

The chain employs TRBV4-2 and TRBJ1-2; the D gene is possibly TRBD1 (6 bases). Germline V gene data show CDR1 as LGHNA and CDR2 as YNFKEQ. The CDR3 runs 14 residues. V lost 4 bases to trimming and J lost 3 bases, with 12 bases between them. The CDR3 spells CASSRSQGDYGYTF. As DNA, the CDR3 is TGTGCCAGCAGCCGGTCACAGGGTGACTATGGCTACACCTTC.

J is TRBJ1-1 and V is TRBV6-6; tentatively, D is TRBD1 (5 bases). Germline V lookup: CDR1 MNHNY, CDR2 SVGAGI (reference sequence). The CDR3 spans 14 residues. With 4 bases removed from V and 4 bases from J, the gap between germline ends came to 13 bases. CDR3: CASSLGQGATEAFF. DNA for the CDR3: TGTGCCAGCAGTTTAGGTCAGGGTGCCACTGAAGCTTTCTTT.

This clone has more than one count but fewer than ten. This chain joins TRBV30 and TRBJ2-5; possible D gene TRBD1, 5 bases. CDR1 is GTSNPN, CDR2 SVGIG, per germline (reference sequence). CDR3 size: 14 residues. V was pared by 1 base and J by 5 bases, with 14 bases between. CDR3 region: CAWSARTILETQYF. The CDR3 DNA follows: TGTGCCTGGAGTGCCCGGACAATCCTGGAGACCCAGTACTTC.

V and J are TRBV6-1 and TRBJ2-2; 12 nucleotides match TRBD2. V lost 10 bases, J lost 2 bases, and 5 bases stayed unmatched. The CDR3 length is 15 residues. Germline-derived CDR1 and CDR2 are MNHNS and SASEGT. The CDR3 nucleotides read TGTGCCATCCGACTAGCGGGAGTTAACACCGGGGAGCTGTTTTTT. Amino acid sequence: CAIRLAGVNTGELFF.

The rearrangement uses TRBV10-3 and TRBJ2-3, with a weak D call TRBD2 (6 bases). The V end lost 3 bases, the J end lost 0 bases, and 13 bases lay between the germline ends. The CDR3 totals 16 residues. From germline, CDR1 is ENHRY and CDR2 SYGVKD. The CDR3 DNA is TGTGCCATCAGTGACCTCGGGGGAGACAGCACAGATACGCAGTATTTT. Amino acid sequence: CAISDLGGDSTDTQYF.

This chain uses TRBV4-3 with TRBJ2-7, with no clear D. Germline values: CDR1 LGHNA, CDR2 YSLEER. The germline V and J ends were trimmed by 1 base and 4 bases, with 14 bases remaining between them. This CDR3 is 15 amino acids long. CDR3 coding DNA: TGCGCCAGCAGCCAAGCCTTCGACCCGAGGTACGAGCAGTACTTC. It specifies CASSQAFDPRYEQYF.

The gene calls are TRBV7-2 and TRBJ2-1; tentatively, D is TRBD1 (5 bases). The CDR3 consists of 15 residues. Trimming removed 2 bases at V and 8 bases at J, with 16 bases between. Looked up from germline, CDR1 is SGHTA and CDR2 is FQGNSA. The CDR3 here is CASSLLIGALDEQFF. CDR3 coding DNA: TGTGCCAGCAGCTTATTAATAGGGGCTTTGGATGAGCAGTTCTTC.